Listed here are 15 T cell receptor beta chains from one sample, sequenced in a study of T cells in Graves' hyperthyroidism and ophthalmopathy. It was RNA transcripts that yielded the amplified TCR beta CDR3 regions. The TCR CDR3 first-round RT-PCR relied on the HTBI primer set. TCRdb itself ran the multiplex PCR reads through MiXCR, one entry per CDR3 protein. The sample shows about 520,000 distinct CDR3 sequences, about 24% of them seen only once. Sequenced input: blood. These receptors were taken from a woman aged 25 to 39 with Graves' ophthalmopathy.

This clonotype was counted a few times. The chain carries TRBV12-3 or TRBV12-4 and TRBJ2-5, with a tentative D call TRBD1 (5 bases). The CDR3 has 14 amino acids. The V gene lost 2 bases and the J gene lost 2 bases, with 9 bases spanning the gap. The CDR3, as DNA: TGTGCCAGCAGTTTACCAGGGTTGCAAGAGACCCAGTACTTC. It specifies CASSLPGLQETQYF.

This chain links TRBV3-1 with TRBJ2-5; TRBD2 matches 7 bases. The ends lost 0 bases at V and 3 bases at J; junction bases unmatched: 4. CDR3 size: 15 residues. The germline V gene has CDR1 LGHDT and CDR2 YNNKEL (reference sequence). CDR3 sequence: CASSQDPGLEETQYF. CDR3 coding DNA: TGTGCCAGCAGCCAAGACCCCGGACTAGAAGAGACCCAGTACTTC.

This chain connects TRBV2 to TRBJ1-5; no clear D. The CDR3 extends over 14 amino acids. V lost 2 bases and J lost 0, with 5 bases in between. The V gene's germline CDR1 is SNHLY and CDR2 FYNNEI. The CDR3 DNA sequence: TGTGCCAGCAGTGAAAAATATAGCAATCAGCCCCAGCATTTT. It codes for CASSEKYSNQPQHF.

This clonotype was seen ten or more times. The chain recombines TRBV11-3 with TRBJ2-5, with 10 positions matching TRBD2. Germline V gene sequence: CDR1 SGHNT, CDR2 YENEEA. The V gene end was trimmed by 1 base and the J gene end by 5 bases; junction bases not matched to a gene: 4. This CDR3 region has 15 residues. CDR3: CASSLASGSGETQYF. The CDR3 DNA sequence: TGTGCCAGCAGCTTAGCTAGCGGGAGTGGTGAGACCCAGTACTTC. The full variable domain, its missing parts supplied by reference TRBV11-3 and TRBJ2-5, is EAGVVQSPRYKIIEKKQPVAFWCNPISGHNTLYWYLQNLGQGPELLIRYENEEAVDDSQLPKDRFSAERLKGVDSTLKIQPAELGDSAVYLCASSLASGSGETQYFGPGTRLLVL.

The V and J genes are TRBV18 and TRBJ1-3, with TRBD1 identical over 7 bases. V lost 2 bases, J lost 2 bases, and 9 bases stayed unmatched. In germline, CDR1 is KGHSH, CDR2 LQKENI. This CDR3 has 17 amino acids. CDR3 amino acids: CASSPSTGQTTGNTIYF. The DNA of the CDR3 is TGTGCCAGCTCACCATCGACGGGACAGACTACTGGAAACACCATATATTTT.

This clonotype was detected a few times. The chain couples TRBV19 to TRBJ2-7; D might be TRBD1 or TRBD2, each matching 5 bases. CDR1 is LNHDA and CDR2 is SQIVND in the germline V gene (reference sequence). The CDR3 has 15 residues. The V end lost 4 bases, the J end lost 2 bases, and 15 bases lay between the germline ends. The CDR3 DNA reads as TGTGCCAGTAGTACTTCGGGAACAGGAACCTACGAGCAGTACTTC. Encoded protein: CASSTSGTGTYEQYF.

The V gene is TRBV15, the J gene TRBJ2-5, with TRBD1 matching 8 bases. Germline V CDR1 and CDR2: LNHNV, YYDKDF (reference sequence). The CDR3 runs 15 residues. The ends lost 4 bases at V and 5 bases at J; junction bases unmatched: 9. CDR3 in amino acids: CATSKRTGHSETQYF. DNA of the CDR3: TGTGCCACCAGCAAAAGGACAGGGCATTCGGAGACCCAGTACTTC.

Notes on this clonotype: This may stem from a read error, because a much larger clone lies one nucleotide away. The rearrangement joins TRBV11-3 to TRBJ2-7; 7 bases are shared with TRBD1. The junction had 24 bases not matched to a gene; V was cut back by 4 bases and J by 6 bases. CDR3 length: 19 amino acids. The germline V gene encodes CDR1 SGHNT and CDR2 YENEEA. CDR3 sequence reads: CASSSWVGERGPRRGEQYF. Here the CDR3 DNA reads TGTGCCAGCAGCTCGTGGGTAGGGGAGAGGGGGCCACGAAGGGGCGAGCAGTACTTC.

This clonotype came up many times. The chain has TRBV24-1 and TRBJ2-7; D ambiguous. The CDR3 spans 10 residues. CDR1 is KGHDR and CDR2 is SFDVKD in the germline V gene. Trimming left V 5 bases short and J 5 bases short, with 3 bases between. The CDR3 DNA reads TGTGCCACCAGTGGGGACGAGCAGTACTTC. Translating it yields CATSGDEQYF.

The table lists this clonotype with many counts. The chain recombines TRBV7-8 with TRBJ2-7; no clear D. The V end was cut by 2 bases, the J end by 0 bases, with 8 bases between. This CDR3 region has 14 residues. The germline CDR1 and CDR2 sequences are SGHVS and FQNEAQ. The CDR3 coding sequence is TGTGCCAGCAGCTTACCACGGATCTCCTACGAGCAGTACTTC. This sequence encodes CASSLPRISYEQYF.

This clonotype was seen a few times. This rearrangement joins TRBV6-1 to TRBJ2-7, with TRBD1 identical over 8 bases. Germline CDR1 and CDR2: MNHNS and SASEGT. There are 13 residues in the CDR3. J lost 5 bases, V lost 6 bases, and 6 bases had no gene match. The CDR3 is CASRGQGGHEQYF. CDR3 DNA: TGTGCCAGCAGAGGACAGGGTGGCCACGAGCAGTACTTC.

CDR3 nucleotides: TGTGCCAGCAGCTTATCTTCGGGGGGCCTCACAGATACGCAGTATTTT. Protein product: CASSLSSGGLTDTQYF. The chain is built from TRBV11-1 and TRBJ2-3, with D perhaps matching TRBD2 (7 bases). This CDR3 has 16 residues. Trimming cost V 2 bases and J 2 bases, with 14 bases left between them. Germline V gives CDR1 SGHAT, CDR2 FQDESV (reference sequence).

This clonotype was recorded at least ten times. The CDR3 region has the DNA TGTGCCAGCAGTTACATGACAGGCTATGGCTACACCTTC. The encoded protein is CASSYMTGYGYTF. The rearrangement links TRBV6-2 or TRBV6-3 to TRBJ1-2; tentative D call: TRBD1 (6 bases). This CDR3 is built from 13 residues. V lost 2 bases and J 4 bases, leaving 8 bases between the germline ends. Germline lookup yields CDR1 MNHEY and CDR2 SVGEGT.

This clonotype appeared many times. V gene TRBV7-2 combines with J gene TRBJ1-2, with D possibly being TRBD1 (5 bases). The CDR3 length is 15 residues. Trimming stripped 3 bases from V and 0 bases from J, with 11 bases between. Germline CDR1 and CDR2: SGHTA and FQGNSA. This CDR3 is CASSLATATNYGYTF. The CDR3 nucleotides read TGTGCCAGCAGCTTGGCGACAGCTACTAACTATGGCTACACCTTC.

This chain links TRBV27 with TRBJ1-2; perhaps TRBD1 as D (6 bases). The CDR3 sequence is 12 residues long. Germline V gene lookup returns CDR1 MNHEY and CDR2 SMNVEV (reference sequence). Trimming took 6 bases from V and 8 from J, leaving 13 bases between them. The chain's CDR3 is CASRRAGEGYTF. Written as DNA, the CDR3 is TGTGCCAGCAGACGAGCAGGGGAGGGCTACACCTTC.